This TCR beta chain was captured by sequencing in a study of T cell responses to AZD1222 COVID-19 vaccine. Trimming took 7 bases from V and 1 from J, leaving 14 bases between them. The germline gives CDR1 LNHNV, CDR2 YYDKDF (reference sequence). The CDR3 loop spans 15 amino acids. Assay: immunoSEQ multiplex PCR; the TCRdb copy retains only in-frame clones and omits some. The sample holds some 150,000 clones; more than 85% are singletons and the top ten take 1.5% to 2%. The source material was peripheral blood, sampled on day 0 of AZD1222 vaccination. V usage is TRBV15 and J usage is TRBJ2-1; a possible D gene is TRBD2 (5 bases). The clonotype was recovered from an adult in good health. CDR3 coding DNA: TGTGCCACCACCACTGGCGGGTCTTCCTACAATGAGCAGTTCTTC. Translating it yields CATTTGGSSYNEQFF.